The T cell receptor beta chain under discussion was sequenced for a study of T cells in lung cancer brain metastases. Some clones are missing from TCRdb's copy, which holds only in-frame ones; the method was immunoSEQ multiplex PCR. The sample contains a few thousand clones, more than 70% of which appear only once. In regard to this clone: Its antigen is unknown.

With 7 bases removed from V and 1 base from J, the gap between germline ends came to 4 bases. This CDR3 comprises 12 residues. Germline V gene sequence: CDR1 MNHNY, CDR2 SVGAGI (reference sequence). General study results and limits: Compared with paired primaries, brain metastases showed fewer unique productive clones (approximately 1,500 versus 4,500).

The material sequenced was tumor tissue from the primary lung tumor. V is TRBV6-6 and J is TRBJ2-2; no clear D. The sequence came from a woman between 50 and 59 years old with non-small cell lung cancer. The CDR3: CASTVNTGELFF. DNA for the CDR3: TGTGCCAGCACCGTGAACACCGGGGAGCTGTTTTTT.